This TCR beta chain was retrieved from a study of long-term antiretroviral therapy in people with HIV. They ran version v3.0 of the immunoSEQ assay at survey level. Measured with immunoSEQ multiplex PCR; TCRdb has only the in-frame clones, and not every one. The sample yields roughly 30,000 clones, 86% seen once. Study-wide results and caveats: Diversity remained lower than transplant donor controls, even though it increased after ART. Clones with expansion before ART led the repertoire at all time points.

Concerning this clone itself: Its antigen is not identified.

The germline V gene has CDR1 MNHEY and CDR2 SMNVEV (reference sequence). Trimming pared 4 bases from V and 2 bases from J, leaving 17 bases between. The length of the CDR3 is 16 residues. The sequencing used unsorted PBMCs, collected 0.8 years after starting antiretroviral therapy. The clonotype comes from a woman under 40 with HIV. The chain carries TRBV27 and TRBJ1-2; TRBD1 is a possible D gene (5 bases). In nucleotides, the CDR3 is TGTGCCAGCAGTTCCGCCGGAGGGGAAGAGAACTATGGCTACACCTTC. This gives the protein CASSSAGGEENYGYTF.